This TCR beta chain derives from a study of blood T cell repertoires in COVID-19. Background on the study: From T cells, B-cell-depleted T cells, or PBMCs came the material, which was cDNA or gDNA.

Profiling relied on immunoSEQ multiplex PCR, and the TCRdb table lists in-frame clones only, not all of them. The sample shows hundreds of thousands of clones, about 85% of them seen only once. The CDR3 has 15 residues. Germline V gene sequence: CDR1 SEHNR, CDR2 FQNEAQ (reference sequence). Losses at the gene ends were 5 bases for V and 5 bases for J; bases not matched to a gene: 11. Recovered status in Cohort 3 required two negative PCRs, clearance, or symptom resolution. This TCR derives from a woman aged 50 to 60 who had recovered from COVID-19. This chain connects TRBV7-9 to TRBJ1-1, with 7 bases that match TRBD1. Source material: PBMCs or T cells enriched from blood (not recorded which). CDR3 in amino acids: CASSPPTGLSTEAFF. Written as DNA, the CDR3 is TGTGCCAGCAGCCCACCGACAGGGTTGAGTACTGAAGCTTTCTTT.